In its sample, the clone carrying this T cell receptor (beta chain) was seen many times. Antigen: not known. This sample is drawn from a study of T cells in Graves' hyperthyroidism and ophthalmopathy. No ophthalmopathy progression within 18 months constituted stable Graves' hyperthyroidism. Authors of the study amplified TCR beta CDR3 regions from RNA transcripts. With the HTBI primer set, the TCR CDR3 went through a first round of RT-PCR. TCRdb re-analysed the multiplex PCR reads in MiXCR, keeping a single row per CDR3 protein. Among 750,000 to 900,000 distinct CDR3 sequences, over 35% were seen once, and the ten largest hold about 9%. The study's findings and limits: For ophthalmopathy, model prediction preceded onset by a median 6.5 months.

The sample was blood. This clonotype originated in a man between 18 and 35 years old with Graves' hyperthyroidism.

The CDR3 loop reads CASSLTTASYEQYF. The CDR3 DNA follows: TGTGCCAGCAGTTTAACGACCGCCTCCTACGAGCAGTACTTC. The chain is built from TRBV27 and TRBJ2-7, with D unresolved. The CDR3 runs 14 residues. Trimming pared 2 bases from V and 0 bases from J, leaving 8 bases between. Germline CDR1 reads MNHEY; CDR2 reads SMNVEV (reference sequence).